Listed below are T cell receptor beta chains from one sample, sequenced in a study of blood T cell repertoires in COVID-19. Here immunoSEQ multiplex PCR was the method, and the copy in TCRdb shows in-frame clones only, minus some. Here the sample spans roughly 19,000 clones, 88% being singletons. Sequencing input: peripheral blood. The receptor source for this set is a human donor in a cohort sampled during active COVID-19. Both conserved end residues are part of each CDR3. A D gene is named only where the DNA matches it firmly. Clone sizes are given selectively: once, few, many, or a class where the clone is expanded.

J	size	V	D	CDR3	DNA
TRBJ1-1	NA	TRBV30	NA	CAWSVRGYGTEAFF	TGTGCCTGGAGTGTACGGGGGTACGGCACTGAAGCTTTCTTT
TRBJ2-1	NA	TRBV12-3/TRBV12-4	TRBD2	CASSFLFSGDQFF	TGTGCCAGCAGTTTCCTGTTCAGCGGGGACCAGTTCTTC
TRBJ1-6	NA	TRBV6-6	TRBD1	CASSYSGTGESPLHF	TGTGCCAGCAGTTACTCGGGGACAGGGGAATCACCCCTCCACTTT
TRBJ2-2	once	TRBV6-5	TRBD2	CASSYDSGTGELFF	TGTGCCAGCAGTTACGATAGCGGGACCGGGGAGCTGTTTTTT
TRBJ2-5	NA	TRBV5-1	NA	CASSLDTVSRETQYF	TGCGCCAGCAGCTTGGATACAGTGTCTCGAGAGACCCAGTACTTC
TRBJ1-1	NA	TRBV9	TRBD1	CASSVDLRGRYTEAFF	TGTGCCAGCAGCGTAGATCTAAGGGGGCGATACACTGAAGCTTTCTTT
TRBJ2-3	NA	TRBV5-5	NA	CASSPLAYHSTDTQYF	TGTGCCAGCAGCCCTCTAGCGTACCATAGCACAGATACGCAGTATTTT
TRBJ2-2	NA	TRBV29-1	TRBD1	CSVAQGTGVTGELFF	TGCAGCGTTGCCCAGGGGACAGGGGTAACCGGGGAGCTGTTTTTT
TRBJ2-7	NA	TRBV25-1	NA	CASIRNYEQYF	TGTGCCAGCATTAGAAACTACGAGCAGTACTTC
TRBJ2-1	medium-sized	TRBV19	TRBD1	CASTPRQGHEQFF	TGTGCCAGTACCCCTAGACAGGGCCATGAGCAGTTCTTC
TRBJ2-6	NA	TRBV6-6	TRBD1	CASSRLPRGLRFSGANVLTF	TGTGCCAGCAGTCGACTACCCAGGGGGCTGAGGTTCTCTGGGGCCAACGTCCTGACTTTC
TRBJ1-5	NA	TRBV7-2	NA	CASSLSVAQPQHF	TGTGCCAGCAGCTTATCGGTTGCTCAGCCCCAGCATTTT
TRBJ2-7	once	TRBV7-7	NA	CASSFSPGSGYEQYF	TGTGCCAGCAGCTTTTCGCCAGGGTCTGGCTACGAGCAGTACTTC
TRBJ1-4	NA	TRBV3-1/TRBV3-2	NA	CASSQGSGLWEKLFF	TGTGCCAGCAGCCAAGGATCAGGGTTGTGGGAAAAACTGTTTTTT
TRBJ1-4	NA	TRBV19	TRBD1	CASSKITGGTNEKLFF	TGTGCCAGTAGTAAAATTACAGGGGGTACGAATGAAAAACTGTTTTTT
TRBJ1-1	few	TRBV12-3/TRBV12-4	NA	CASSLGQKAFF	TGTGCCAGCAGTCTAGGACAGAAAGCTTTCTTT
TRBJ2-7	once	TRBV27	NA	CASSWAGAFNEQYF	TGTGCCAGCTCCTGGGCAGGGGCATTCAACGAGCAGTACTTC
TRBJ2-2	NA	TRBV2	TRBD1	CATANFRGPGELFF	TGTGCCACGGCCAACTTTAGGGGGCCCGGGGAGCTGTTTTTT
TRBJ2-7	once	TRBV3-1/TRBV3-2	NA	CASSRGDRLEQYF	TGTGCCAGCAGCCGCGGGGACCGCCTCGAGCAGTACTTC
TRBJ2-7	NA	TRBV5-6	NA	CASSGGTARAGQYF	TGTGCCAGCAGCGGGGGGACAGCGCGCGCTGGGCAGTACTTC
TRBJ2-7	NA	TRBV2	NA	CASSEKGRPVSSYEQYF	TGTGCCAGCAGTGAAAAGGGGCGTCCGGTGAGCTCCTACGAGCAGTACTTC
TRBJ1-1	once	TRBV2	NA	CASRLPLQGTEAFF	TGTGCCAGCAGGCTTCCTCTTCAGGGTACTGAAGCTTTCTTT
TRBJ2-1	few	TRBV20-1	NA	CSTEYNEQFF	TGCAGTACAGAGTACAATGAGCAGTTCTTC
TRBJ1-1	NA	TRBV5-1	NA	CASSLEAGVGTEAFF	TGCGCCAGCAGCTTGGAAGCGGGGGTTGGCACTGAAGCTTTTTTT
TRBJ2-1	NA	TRBV10-3	TRBD2	CAITPSGDNEQFF	TGTGCCATAACGCCTAGCGGGGACAATGAGCAGTTCTTC
TRBJ2-5	NA	TRBV5-8	TRBD1	CASSDRTGWEQETQYF	TGTGCCAGCAGCGACCGGACAGGGTGGGAACAAGAGACCCAGTACTTC
TRBJ1-2	NA	TRBV5-1	NA	CASSLGESGYTF	TGCGCCAGCAGCTTGGGAGAGAGTGGCTACACCTTC
TRBJ2-7	once	TRBV27	TRBD2	CASSLSAGGSYEQYF	TGTGCCAGCAGTTTATCAGCGGGGGGTTCCTACGAGCAGTACTTC
TRBJ2-1	NA	TRBV7-8	TRBD1	CASSRDRLMNEQFF	TGTGCCAGCAGCCGGGACAGGTTAATGAATGAGCAGTTCTTC
TRBJ1-2	NA	TRBV27	TRBD1	CASSPAGGQGARGYTF	TGTGCCAGCAGTCCAGCTGGCGGACAGGGGGCGAGAGGCTACACCTTC
TRBJ1-2	NA	TRBV27	NA	CASSLSPQGLYTF	TGTGCCAGCAGTTTATCCCCACAGGGCCTCTACACCTTC
TRBJ1-1	NA	TRBV5-4	TRBD1	CASSPPYRGHEAFF	TGTGCCAGCAGCCCTCCCTACAGGGGACATGAAGCTTTCTTT
TRBJ1-1	NA	TRBV5-5	TRBD1	CASSHTGGYTEAFF	TGTGCCAGCAGTCATACAGGGGGATACACTGAAGCTTTCTTT
TRBJ1-2	NA	TRBV10-1	NA	CASSEGRNGNYGYTF	TGCGCCAGCAGTGAGGGGAGGAATGGGAACTATGGCTACACCTTC
TRBJ1-2	once	TRBV24-1	NA	CATSDFRGWYGYTF	TGTGCCACCAGTGATTTTCGGGGTTGGTATGGCTACACCTTC
TRBJ2-3	NA	TRBV7-8	TRBD2	CASSRTSGGHTDTQYF	TGTGCCAGCAGCCGAACTAGCGGGGGGCACACAGATACGCAGTATTTT
TRBJ1-2	NA	TRBV30	TRBD1	CAWRLQGSGYGYTF	TGTGCCTGGAGGCTACAGGGGAGCGGCTATGGCTACACCTTC
TRBJ1-5	few	TRBV11-2	TRBD1	CASSLGQGSQPQHF	TGTGCCAGCAGCTTAGGACAGGGTAGCCAGCCCCAGCATTTT
TRBJ1-5	NA	TRBV19	NA	CASSIVSPRKNQPQHF	TGTGCCAGTAGTATAGTTTCGCCCAGAAAGAATCAGCCCCAGCATTTT
TRBJ1-1	NA	TRBV5-4	NA	CASSFSLEGTEAFF	TGTGCCAGCAGCTTCTCTCTCGAGGGCACTGAAGCTTTCTTT
TRBJ1-5	NA	TRBV11-2	NA	CASSLGLPGGGAYQPQHF	TGTGCCAGCAGCTTAGGCCTTCCCGGGGGGGGCGCATATCAGCCCCAGCATTTT
TRBJ1-5	few	TRBV2	TRBD1	CASSRRTGEKQPQHF	TGTGCCAGCAGTCGAAGGACAGGGGAAAAACAGCCCCAGCATTTT
TRBJ2-7	NA	TRBV18	TRBD1	CASSQDRAENYEQYF	TGTGCCAGCTCCCAGGACAGGGCCGAAAACTACGAGCAGTACTTC